Listed below are T cell receptor beta chains from one sample, sequenced in a study of T cell responses to AZD1222 COVID-19 vaccine. Assay: immunoSEQ multiplex PCR; the TCRdb copy retains only in-frame clones and omits some. This sample has approximately 150,000 clones, with roughly 86% found just once. This sample comprised peripheral blood, obtained 28 days after the second dose of the MenACWY control vaccine. The receptors derive from an adult who received the MenACWY meningococcal vaccine as a control. CDR3s leave out the opening cysteine and the closing phenylalanine or tryptophan. The order of the fields is D gene, clone size, V gene, CDR3 protein. A D gene is named only where the DNA matches it firmly. The size entry is marked missing in some rows and otherwise reads once, few, many or a size class.

D gene: TRBD2; clone size: .; V gene: TRBV5-1; CDR3 protein: ASSYLAGGQGNEQF
D gene: .; clone size: .; V gene: TRBV28; CDR3 protein: ASSSEARVGANEKLF
D gene: TRBD1; clone size: .; V gene: TRBV5-5; CDR3 protein: ASSPGQGAHYGYT
D gene: .; clone size: .; V gene: TRBV19; CDR3 protein: ASRPQGYTEAF
D gene: .; clone size: .; V gene: TRBV7-2; CDR3 protein: ASKFGMNTEAF
D gene: .; clone size: .; V gene: TRBV9; CDR3 protein: ASSAQLNTEAF
D gene: .; clone size: .; V gene: TRBV7-9; CDR3 protein: ASSLGTSTDTQY
D gene: .; clone size: few; V gene: TRBV11-3; CDR3 protein: ASSLDLGGATPEQY
D gene: .; clone size: once; V gene: TRBV13; CDR3 protein: ASSPRGQLYGYT
D gene: .; clone size: few; V gene: TRBV7-9; CDR3 protein: ASSLQGIHNEQF
D gene: .; clone size: once; V gene: TRBV7-9; CDR3 protein: ASMMEGSYNSPLH
D gene: .; clone size: .; V gene: TRBV15; CDR3 protein: ATSSRGAPNTGELF
D gene: .; clone size: .; V gene: TRBV7-9; CDR3 protein: ASSFKQGYGYT
D gene: .; clone size: .; V gene: TRBV19; CDR3 protein: ASSFQGKDGYT
D gene: .; clone size: .; V gene: TRBV5-1; CDR3 protein: ASSLVASYPAF
D gene: .; clone size: once; V gene: TRBV27; CDR3 protein: ASSFVGVNEKLF
D gene: .; clone size: few; V gene: TRBV5-1; CDR3 protein: ASSLLGGTEAF
D gene: TRBD1; clone size: .; V gene: TRBV6-5; CDR3 protein: ASWDRWNTEAF
D gene: TRBD1; clone size: .; V gene: TRBV18; CDR3 protein: ASSPRGVGGTGGNTEAF
D gene: .; clone size: .; V gene: TRBV24-1; CDR3 protein: ATRGQNTGELF
D gene: TRBD1; clone size: .; V gene: TRBV28; CDR3 protein: ASSLGQGNQPQH
D gene: .; clone size: .; V gene: TRBV12-5; CDR3 protein: ASGAPISGIAEQY
D gene: .; clone size: .; V gene: TRBV6-2/TRBV6-3; CDR3 protein: ASSYPTAREDTEAF
D gene: .; clone size: .; V gene: TRBV6-1; CDR3 protein: ASSENYSNQPQH
D gene: .; clone size: .; V gene: TRBV27; CDR3 protein: ASSPHRTGGTEAF
D gene: .; clone size: .; V gene: TRBV5-1; CDR3 protein: ASSRTAEIYGYT
D gene: TRBD1; clone size: .; V gene: TRBV24-1; CDR3 protein: ATSPGQGSREAF
D gene: TRBD1; clone size: .; V gene: TRBV28; CDR3 protein: ASSLARGITEAF
D gene: .; clone size: .; V gene: TRBV24-1; CDR3 protein: ATSDLGQSYEQY
D gene: .; clone size: .; V gene: TRBV7-2; CDR3 protein: ASSLAGQVTYEQY
D gene: .; clone size: .; V gene: TRBV6-5; CDR3 protein: ASSSGRQIIQPQH
D gene: .; clone size: .; V gene: TRBV2; CDR3 protein: ASSERRGYGYT
D gene: .; clone size: .; V gene: TRBV3-1/TRBV3-2; CDR3 protein: ASSELGTGYGYT
D gene: .; clone size: .; V gene: TRBV12-3/TRBV12-4; CDR3 protein: ASSLGGKGAF
D gene: TRBD1; clone size: .; V gene: TRBV6-1; CDR3 protein: ASSDYRGLRAEAF
D gene: TRBD1; clone size: .; V gene: TRBV19; CDR3 protein: ASAGTGITGELF
D gene: .; clone size: .; V gene: TRBV4-3; CDR3 protein: ASSRDIASSYEQY
D gene: TRBD1; clone size: once; V gene: TRBV27; CDR3 protein: ASSFYQGASGYT
D gene: .; clone size: .; V gene: TRBV19; CDR3 protein: ASSVGFRFNEKLF
D gene: .; clone size: once; V gene: TRBV11-2; CDR3 protein: ASSLGQLYEQY
D gene: .; clone size: .; V gene: TRBV7-2; CDR3 protein: ASSLAGDVETQY
D gene: TRBD1; clone size: .; V gene: TRBV18; CDR3 protein: ASSSRQGDTDTQY
D gene: .; clone size: .; V gene: TRBV20-1; CDR3 protein: SANTDTQY
D gene: TRBD1; clone size: .; V gene: TRBV4-1; CDR3 protein: ASSQDDRRDSGYGYT
D gene: .; clone size: .; V gene: TRBV15; CDR3 protein: ATSRGLASNEQY
D gene: .; clone size: .; V gene: TRBV5-1; CDR3 protein: ASSLGGPNQPQH